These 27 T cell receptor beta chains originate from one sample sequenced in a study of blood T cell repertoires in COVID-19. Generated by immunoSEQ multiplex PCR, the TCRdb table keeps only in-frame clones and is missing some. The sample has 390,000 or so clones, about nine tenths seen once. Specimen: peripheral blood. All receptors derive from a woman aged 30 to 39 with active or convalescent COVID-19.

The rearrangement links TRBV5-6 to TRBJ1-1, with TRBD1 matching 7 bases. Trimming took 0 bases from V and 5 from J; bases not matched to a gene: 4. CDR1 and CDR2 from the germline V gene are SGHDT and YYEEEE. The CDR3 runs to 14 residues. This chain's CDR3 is CASSLGQGTTEAFF. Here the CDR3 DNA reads TGTGCCAGCAGCTTGGGACAGGGAACAACTGAAGCTTTCTTT.

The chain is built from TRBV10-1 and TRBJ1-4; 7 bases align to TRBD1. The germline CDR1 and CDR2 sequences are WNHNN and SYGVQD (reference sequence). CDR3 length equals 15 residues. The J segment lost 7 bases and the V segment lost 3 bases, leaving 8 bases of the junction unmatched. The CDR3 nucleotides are TGCGCCAGCAGTGACCCGGGACAGCAAGCTGAAAAACTGTTTTTT. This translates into CASSDPGQQAEKLFF.

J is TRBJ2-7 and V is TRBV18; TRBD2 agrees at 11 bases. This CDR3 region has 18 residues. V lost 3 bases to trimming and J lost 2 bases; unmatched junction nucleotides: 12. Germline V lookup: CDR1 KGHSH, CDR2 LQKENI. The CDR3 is CASSPLPPTSGGTYEQYF. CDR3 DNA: TGTGCCAGCTCACCCCTTCCCCCCACTAGCGGGGGAACCTACGAGCAGTACTTC.

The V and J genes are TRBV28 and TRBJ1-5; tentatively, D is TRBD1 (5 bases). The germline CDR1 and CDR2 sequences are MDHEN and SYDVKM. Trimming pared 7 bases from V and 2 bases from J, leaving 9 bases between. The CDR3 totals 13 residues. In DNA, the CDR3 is TGTGCCAGCACCCGGGGGGGCAATCAGCCCCAGCATTTT. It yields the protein CASTRGGNQPQHF.

The CDR3 nucleotides are TGCGCCAGCAGCTTGGGGCGGAACTCTGGAAACACCATATATTTT. Its translation: CASSLGRNSGNTIYF. V gene TRBV5-1 combines with J gene TRBJ1-3; the D is unclear. There are 15 residues in the CDR3. V dropped 0 bases and J dropped 0 bases, with 7 bases sitting between them. CDR1 is SGHRS and CDR2 is YFSETQ in the germline V gene.

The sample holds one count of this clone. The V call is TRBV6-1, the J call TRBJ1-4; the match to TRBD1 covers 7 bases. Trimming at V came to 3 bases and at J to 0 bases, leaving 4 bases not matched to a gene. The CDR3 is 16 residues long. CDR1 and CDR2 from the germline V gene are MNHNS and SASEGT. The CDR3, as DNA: TGTGCCAGCAGTGATGACAGGGCCGCAACTAATGAAAAACTGTTTTTT. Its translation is CASSDDRAATNEKLFF.

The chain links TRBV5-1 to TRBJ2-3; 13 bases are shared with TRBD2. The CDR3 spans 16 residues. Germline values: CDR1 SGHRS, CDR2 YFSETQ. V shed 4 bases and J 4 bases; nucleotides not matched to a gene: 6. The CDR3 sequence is CASSIRTSGSADTQYF. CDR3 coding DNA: TGCGCCAGCAGCATCCGGACTAGCGGGAGTGCAGATACGCAGTATTTT.

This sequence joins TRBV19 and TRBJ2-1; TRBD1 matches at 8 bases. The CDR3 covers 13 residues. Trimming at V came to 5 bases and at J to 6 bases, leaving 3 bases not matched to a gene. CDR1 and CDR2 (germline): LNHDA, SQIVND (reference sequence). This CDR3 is CASSPTGGNEQFF. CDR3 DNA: TGTGCCAGTAGTCCAACAGGGGGCAATGAGCAGTTCTTC.

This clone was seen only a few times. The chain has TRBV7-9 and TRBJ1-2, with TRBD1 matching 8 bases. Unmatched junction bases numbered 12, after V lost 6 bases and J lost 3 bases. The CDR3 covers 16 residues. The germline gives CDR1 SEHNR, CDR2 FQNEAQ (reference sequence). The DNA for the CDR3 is TGTGCCAGCAGTCGGAAGACAGGGGCCACTGACTATGGCTACACCTTC. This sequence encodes CASSRKTGATDYGYTF.

CDR3: CASSDSESASGTNNEQFF. CDR3 DNA: TGCGCCAGCAGTGATTCAGAGTCGGCTAGCGGGACCAACAATGAGCAGTTCTTC. This sequence joins TRBV10-1 and TRBJ2-1; TRBD2 agrees at 9 bases. The CDR3 extends over 18 amino acids. Germline assignment: CDR1 WNHNN and CDR2 SYGVQD (reference sequence). After removal of 3 bases from V and 5 bases from J, the junction contained 14 bases not matched to a gene.

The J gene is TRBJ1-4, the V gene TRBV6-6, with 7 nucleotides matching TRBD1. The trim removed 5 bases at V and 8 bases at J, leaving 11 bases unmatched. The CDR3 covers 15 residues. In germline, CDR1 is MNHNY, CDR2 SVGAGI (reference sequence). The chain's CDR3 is CASSTIGTVDEKLFF. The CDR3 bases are TGTGCCAGCAGTACAATCGGGACAGTCGACGAAAAACTGTTTTTT.

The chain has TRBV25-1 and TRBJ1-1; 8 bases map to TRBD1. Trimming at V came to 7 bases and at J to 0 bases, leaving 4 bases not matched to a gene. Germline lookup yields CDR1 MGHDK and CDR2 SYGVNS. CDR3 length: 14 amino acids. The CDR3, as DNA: TGTGCCAGCATTCAGACAGGGGTGAACACTGAAGCTTTCTTT. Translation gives CASIQTGVNTEAFF. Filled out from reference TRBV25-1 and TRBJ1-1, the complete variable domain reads EADIYQTPRYLVIGTGKKITLECSQTMGHDKMYWYQQDPGMELHLIHYSYGVNSTEKGDLSSESTVSRIRTEHFPLTLESARPSHTSQYLCASIQTGVNTEAFFGQGTRLTVV.

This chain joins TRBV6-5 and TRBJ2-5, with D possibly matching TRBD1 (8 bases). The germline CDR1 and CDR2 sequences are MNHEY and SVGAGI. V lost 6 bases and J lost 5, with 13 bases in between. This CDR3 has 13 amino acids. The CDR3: CASSQQGGETQYF. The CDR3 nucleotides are TGTGCCAGCAGCCAACAGGGGGGGGAGACCCAGTACTTC.

CDR3 nucleotide sequence: TGCGCCAGCAGCCAAGATACTAGCGGGAGCTACGAGCAGTACTTC. Protein product: CASSQDTSGSYEQYF. This chain joins TRBV4-1 and TRBJ2-7, with TRBD2 identical over 11 bases. This CDR3 comprises 15 residues. Germline loops: CDR1 MGHRA, CDR2 YSYEKL. Trimming removed 0 bases from V and 3 bases from J; junction bases left unmatched: 1.

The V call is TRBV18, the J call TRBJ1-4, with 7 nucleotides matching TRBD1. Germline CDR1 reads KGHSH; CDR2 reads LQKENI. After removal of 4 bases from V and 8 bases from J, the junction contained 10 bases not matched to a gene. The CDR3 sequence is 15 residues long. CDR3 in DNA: TGTGCCAGCTCACTAAATACAGGGGTTAAAGAAAAACTGTTTTTT. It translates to CASSLNTGVKEKLFF.

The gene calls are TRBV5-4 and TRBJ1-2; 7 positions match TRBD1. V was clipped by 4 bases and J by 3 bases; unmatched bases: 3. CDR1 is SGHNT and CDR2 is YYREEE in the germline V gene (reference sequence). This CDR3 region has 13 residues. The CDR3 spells CASSVGTDYGYTF. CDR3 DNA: TGTGCCAGCAGCGTTGGGACAGACTATGGCTACACCTTC.

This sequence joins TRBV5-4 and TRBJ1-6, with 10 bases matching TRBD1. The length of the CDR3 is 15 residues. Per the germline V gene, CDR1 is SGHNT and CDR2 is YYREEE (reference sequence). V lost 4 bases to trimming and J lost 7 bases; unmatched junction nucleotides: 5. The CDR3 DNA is TGTGCCAGCAGCCCGGACAGGGGGTTCAATTCACCCCTCCACTTT. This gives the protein CASSPDRGFNSPLHF.

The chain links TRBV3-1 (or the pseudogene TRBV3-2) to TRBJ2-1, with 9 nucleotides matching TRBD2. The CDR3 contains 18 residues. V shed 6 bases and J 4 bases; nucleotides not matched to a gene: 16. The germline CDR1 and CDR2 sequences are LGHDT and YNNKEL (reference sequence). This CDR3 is CASSPSWVEREAYNEQFF. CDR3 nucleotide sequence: TGTGCCAGCAGTCCATCCTGGGTAGAGCGGGAGGCGTACAATGAGCAGTTCTTC.

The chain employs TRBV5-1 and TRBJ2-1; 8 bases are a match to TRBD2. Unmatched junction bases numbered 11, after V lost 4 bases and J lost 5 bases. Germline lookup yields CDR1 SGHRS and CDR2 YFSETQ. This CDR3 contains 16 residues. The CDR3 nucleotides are TGCGCCAGCAGCCCAACCGGGGGGGGTCAGGACAATGAGCAGTTCTTC. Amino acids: CASSPTGGGQDNEQFF. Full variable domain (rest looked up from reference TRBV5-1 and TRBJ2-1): KAGVTQTPRYLIKTRGQQVTLSCSPISGHRSVSWYQQTPGQGLQFLFEYFSETQRNKGNFPGRFSGRQFSNSRSEMNVSTLELGDSALYLCASSPTGGGQDNEQFFGPGTRLTVL.

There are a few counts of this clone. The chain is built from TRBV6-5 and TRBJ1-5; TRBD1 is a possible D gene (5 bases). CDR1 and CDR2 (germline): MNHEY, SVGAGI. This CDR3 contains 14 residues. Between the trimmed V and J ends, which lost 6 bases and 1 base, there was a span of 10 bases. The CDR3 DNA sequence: TGTGCCAGCAGCCTGGAGGGGAGCAATCAGCCCCAGCATTTT. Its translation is CASSLEGSNQPQHF.

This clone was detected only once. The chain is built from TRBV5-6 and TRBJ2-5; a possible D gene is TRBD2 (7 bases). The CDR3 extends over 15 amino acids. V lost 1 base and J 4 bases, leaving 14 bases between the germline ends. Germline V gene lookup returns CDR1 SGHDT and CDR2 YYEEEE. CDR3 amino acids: CASSLRGGWVETQYF. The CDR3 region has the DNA TGTGCCAGCAGCTTGAGGGGGGGCTGGGTAGAGACCCAGTACTTC.

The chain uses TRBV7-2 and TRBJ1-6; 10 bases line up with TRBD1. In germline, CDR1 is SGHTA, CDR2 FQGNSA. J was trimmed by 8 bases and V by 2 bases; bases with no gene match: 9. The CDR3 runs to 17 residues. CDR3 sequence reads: CASSLYSFGTGDSPLHF. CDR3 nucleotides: TGTGCCAGCAGCTTATACTCCTTCGGGACAGGGGATTCACCCCTCCACTTT.

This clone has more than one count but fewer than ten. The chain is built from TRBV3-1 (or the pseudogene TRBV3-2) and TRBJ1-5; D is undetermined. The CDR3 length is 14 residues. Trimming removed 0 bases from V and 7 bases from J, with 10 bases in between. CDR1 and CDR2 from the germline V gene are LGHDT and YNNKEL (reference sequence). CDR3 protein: CASSQDPLEQPQHF. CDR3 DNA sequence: TGTGCCAGCAGCCAAGATCCGCTTGAGCAGCCCCAGCATTTT.

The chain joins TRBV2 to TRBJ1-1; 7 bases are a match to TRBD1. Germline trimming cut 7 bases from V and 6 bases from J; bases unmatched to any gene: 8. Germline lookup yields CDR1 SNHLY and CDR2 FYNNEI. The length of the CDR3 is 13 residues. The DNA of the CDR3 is TGTGCCAGCATCCCTACTGGACAGGCTGAAGCTTTCTTT. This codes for CASIPTGQAEAFF.

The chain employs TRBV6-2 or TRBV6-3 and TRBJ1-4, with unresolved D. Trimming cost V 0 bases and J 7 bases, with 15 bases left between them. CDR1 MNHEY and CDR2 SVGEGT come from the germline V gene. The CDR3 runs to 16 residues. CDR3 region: CASSYSPGFGIEKLFF. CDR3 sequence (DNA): TGTGCCAGCAGTTACTCTCCCGGATTCGGGATTGAAAAACTGTTTTTT.

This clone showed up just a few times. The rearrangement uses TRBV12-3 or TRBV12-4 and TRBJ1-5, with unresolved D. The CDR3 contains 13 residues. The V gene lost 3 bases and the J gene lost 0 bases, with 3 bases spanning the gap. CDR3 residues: CASSLSSNQPQHF. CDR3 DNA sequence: TGTGCCAGCAGTTTGAGTAGCAATCAGCCCCAGCATTTT.

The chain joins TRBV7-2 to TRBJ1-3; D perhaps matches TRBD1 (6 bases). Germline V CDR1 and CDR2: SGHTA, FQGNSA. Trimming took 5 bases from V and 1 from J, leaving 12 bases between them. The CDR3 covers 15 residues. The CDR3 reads CASSEQGLSGNTIYF. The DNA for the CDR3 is TGTGCCAGCAGCGAACAGGGTTTGTCTGGAAACACCATATATTTT.